These T cell receptor beta chains were read from a single sample in a study of STAT5B mutations in CD4+ large granular lymphocyte leukemia. Repertoires were generated with immunoSEQ multiplex PCR, while TCRdb's copy carries only in-frame clones and drops some. The table has approximately 30,000 clones, roughly four fifths seen once; the top ten hold under 4.5%. Input material: CD4+ T cells from blood buffy coats. These receptors came from a human donor in good health. Both conserved end residues are part of each CDR3. The D gene is left open where the match is weak. Rows give clone size only sometimes, using once, few, many, or a class for an expanded clone.

V gene	clone size	D gene	J gene	CDR3 protein	CDR3 DNA
TRBV28	-	-	TRBJ2-7	CASSPLGLSYEQYF	TGTGCCAGCAGTCCCCTCGGACTATCCTACGAGCAGTACTTC
TRBV7-9	-	-	TRBJ1-2	CASSLILSNYGYTF	TGTGCCAGCAGCTTAATCCTCAGTAACTATGGCTACACCTTC
TRBV21-1	-	-	TRBJ1-4	CASSKETQGGEKLFF	TGTGCCAGCAGCAAAGAAACACAGGGTGGTGAAAAACTGTTTTTT
TRBV7-2	-	-	TRBJ2-3	CASSLIKAADTQYF	TGTGCCAGCAGCTTAATAAAGGCTGCAGATACGCAGTATTTT
TRBV28	-	TRBD1	TRBJ2-3	CASSFQMWTGGPDTQYF	TGTGCCAGCAGTTTTCAGATGTGGACAGGGGGCCCAGATACGCAGTATTTT
TRBV2	-	-	TRBJ1-2	CASSDGRGSYGYTF	TGTGCCAGCAGTGATGGCAGGGGATCTTATGGCTACACCTTC
TRBV12-5	-	-	TRBJ1-2	CASGLATPPLSPYGYTF	TGTGCTAGTGGTTTGGCCACTCCCCCGTTGAGCCCCTATGGCTACACCTTC
TRBV27	few	-	TRBJ1-2	CASSPEGIGYGYTF	TGTGCCAGCAGTCCCGAAGGGATTGGCTATGGCTACACCTTC
TRBV7-2	-	TRBD1	TRBJ1-2	CASSSTGGVSYGYTF	TGTGCCAGCAGCTCTACAGGGGGCGTTAGCTATGGCTACACCTTC
TRBV7-2	few	-	TRBJ1-5	CASSLRQRQPQHF	TGTGCCAGCAGCTTAAGGCAGCGACAGCCCCAGCATTTT
TRBV5-4	-	-	TRBJ2-7	CASSKDEDEQYF	TGTGCCAGCAGCAAGGACGAGGATGAGCAGTACTTC
TRBV7-2	-	-	TRBJ2-7	CASSRWETATYEQYF	TGTGCCAGCAGCCGCTGGGAGACAGCCACCTACGAGCAGTACTTC
TRBV28	-	-	TRBJ1-3	CASTARLQGNTIYF	TGTGCCAGCACCGCGAGACTACAGGGAAACACCATATATTTT
TRBV10-1	-	-	TRBJ2-2	CASSDEVGPARGELFF	TGCGCCAGCAGTGATGAAGTAGGTCCTGCTCGCGGGGAGCTGTTTTTT
TRBV10-2	-	TRBD2	TRBJ2-3	CASSVAGGTQYF	TGCGCCAGCAGTGTAGCGGGAGGGACGCAGTATTTT
TRBV28	-	TRBD1	TRBJ1-1	CASTAQPGQENTEAFF	TGTGCCAGCACCGCTCAACCGGGACAGGAGAACACTGAAGCTTTCTTT